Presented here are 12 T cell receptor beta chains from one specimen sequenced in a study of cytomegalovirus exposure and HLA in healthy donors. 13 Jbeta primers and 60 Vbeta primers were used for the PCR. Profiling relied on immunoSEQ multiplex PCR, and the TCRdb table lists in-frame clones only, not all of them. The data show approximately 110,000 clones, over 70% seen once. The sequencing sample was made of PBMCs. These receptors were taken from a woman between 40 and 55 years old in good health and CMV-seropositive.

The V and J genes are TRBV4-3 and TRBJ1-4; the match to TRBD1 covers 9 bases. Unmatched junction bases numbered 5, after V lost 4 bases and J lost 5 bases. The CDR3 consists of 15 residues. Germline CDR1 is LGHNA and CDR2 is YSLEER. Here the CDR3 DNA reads TGCGCCAGCAGCCCGGTGACAGGGGGGAATGAAAAACTGTTTTTT. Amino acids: CASSPVTGGNEKLFF.

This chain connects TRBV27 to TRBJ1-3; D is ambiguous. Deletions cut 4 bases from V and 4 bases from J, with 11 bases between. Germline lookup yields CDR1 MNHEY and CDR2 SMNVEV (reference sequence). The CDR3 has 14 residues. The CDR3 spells CASSSPREGNTIYF. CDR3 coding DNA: TGTGCCAGCAGTTCCCCCCGGGAGGGAAACACCATATATTTT.

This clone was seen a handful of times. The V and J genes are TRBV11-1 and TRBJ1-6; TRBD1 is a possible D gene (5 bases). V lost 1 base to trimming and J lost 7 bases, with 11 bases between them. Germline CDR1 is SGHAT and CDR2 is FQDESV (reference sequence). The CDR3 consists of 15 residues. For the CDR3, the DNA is TGTGCCAGCAGCTTAGTGGGAGGGGTCAATTCACCCCTCCACTTT. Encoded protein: CASSLVGGVNSPLHF.

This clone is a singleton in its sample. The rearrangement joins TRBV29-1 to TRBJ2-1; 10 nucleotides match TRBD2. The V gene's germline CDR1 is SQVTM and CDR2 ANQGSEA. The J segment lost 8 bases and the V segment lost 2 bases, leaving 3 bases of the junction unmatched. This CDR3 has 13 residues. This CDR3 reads CSVESGRAYEQFF. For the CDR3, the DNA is TGCAGCGTTGAAAGCGGGAGGGCCTATGAGCAGTTCTTC.

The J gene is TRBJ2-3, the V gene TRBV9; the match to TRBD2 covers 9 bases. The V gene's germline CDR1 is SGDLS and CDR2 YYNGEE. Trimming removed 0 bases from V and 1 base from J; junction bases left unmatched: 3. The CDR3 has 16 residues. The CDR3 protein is CASSVELAGGTDTQYF. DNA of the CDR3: TGTGCCAGCAGCGTAGAATTAGCGGGAGGCACAGATACGCAGTATTTT. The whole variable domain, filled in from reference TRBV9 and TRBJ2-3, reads DSGVTQTPKHLITATGQRVTLRCSPRSGDLSVYWYQQSLDQGLQFLIQYYNGEERAKGNILERFSAQQFPDLHSELNLSSLELGDSALYFCASSVELAGGTDTQYFGPGTRLTVL.

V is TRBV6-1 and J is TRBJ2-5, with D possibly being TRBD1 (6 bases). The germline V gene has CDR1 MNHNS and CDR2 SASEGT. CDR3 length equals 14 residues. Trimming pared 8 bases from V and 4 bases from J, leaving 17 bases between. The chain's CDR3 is CASRDHRVGETQYF. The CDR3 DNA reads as TGTGCCAGCCGAGATCACAGGGTTGGAGAGACCCAGTACTTC.

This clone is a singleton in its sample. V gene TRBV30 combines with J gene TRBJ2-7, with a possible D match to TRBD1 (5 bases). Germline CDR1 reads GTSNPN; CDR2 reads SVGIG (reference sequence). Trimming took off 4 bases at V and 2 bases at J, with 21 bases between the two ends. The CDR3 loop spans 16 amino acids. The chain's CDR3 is CAWTSKTAYGTYEQYF. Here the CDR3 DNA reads TGTGCCTGGACCAGTAAGACAGCGTATGGGACCTACGAGCAGTACTTC.

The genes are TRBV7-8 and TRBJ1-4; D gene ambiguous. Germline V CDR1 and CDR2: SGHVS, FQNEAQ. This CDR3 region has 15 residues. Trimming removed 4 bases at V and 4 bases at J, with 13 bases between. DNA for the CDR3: TGTGCCAGCAGCTCCGCGGGCGCGGTTAATGAAAAACTGTTTTTT. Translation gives CASSSAGAVNEKLFF.

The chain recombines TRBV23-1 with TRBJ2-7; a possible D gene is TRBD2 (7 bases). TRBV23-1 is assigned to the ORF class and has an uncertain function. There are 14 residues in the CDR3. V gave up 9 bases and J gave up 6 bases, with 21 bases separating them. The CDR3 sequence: CARSDGGPFGEQYF. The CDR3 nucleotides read TGCGCCAGATCCGACGGGGGGCCGTTCGGCGAGCAGTACTTC.

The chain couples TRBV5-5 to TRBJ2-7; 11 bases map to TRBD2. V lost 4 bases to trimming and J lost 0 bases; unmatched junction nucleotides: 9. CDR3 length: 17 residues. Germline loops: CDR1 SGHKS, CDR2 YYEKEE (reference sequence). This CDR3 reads CASSLGIAGGYSYEQYF. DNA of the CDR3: TGTGCCAGCAGCCTGGGTATAGCGGGGGGGTACTCCTACGAGCAGTACTTC. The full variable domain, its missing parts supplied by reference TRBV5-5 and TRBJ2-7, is DAGVTQSPTHLIKTRGQQVTLRCSPISGHKSVSWYQQVLGQGPQFIFQYYEKEERGRGNFPDRFSARQFPNYSSELNVNALLLGDSALYLCASSLGIAGGYSYEQYFGPGTRLTVT.

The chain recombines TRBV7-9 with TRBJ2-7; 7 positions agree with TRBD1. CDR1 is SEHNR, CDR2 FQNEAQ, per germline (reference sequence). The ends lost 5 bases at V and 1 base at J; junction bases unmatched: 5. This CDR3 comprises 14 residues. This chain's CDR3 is CASSPGTVSYEQYF. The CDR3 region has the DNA TGTGCCAGCAGCCCGGGGACAGTTTCCTACGAGCAGTACTTC.

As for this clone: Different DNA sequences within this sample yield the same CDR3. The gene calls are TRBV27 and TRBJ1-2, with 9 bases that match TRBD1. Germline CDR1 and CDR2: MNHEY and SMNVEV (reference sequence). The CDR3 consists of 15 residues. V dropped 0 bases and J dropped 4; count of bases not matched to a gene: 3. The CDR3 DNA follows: TGTGCCAGCAGTTTATCCGGGACAGGGCCCTATGGCTACACCTTC. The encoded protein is CASSLSGTGPYGYTF.